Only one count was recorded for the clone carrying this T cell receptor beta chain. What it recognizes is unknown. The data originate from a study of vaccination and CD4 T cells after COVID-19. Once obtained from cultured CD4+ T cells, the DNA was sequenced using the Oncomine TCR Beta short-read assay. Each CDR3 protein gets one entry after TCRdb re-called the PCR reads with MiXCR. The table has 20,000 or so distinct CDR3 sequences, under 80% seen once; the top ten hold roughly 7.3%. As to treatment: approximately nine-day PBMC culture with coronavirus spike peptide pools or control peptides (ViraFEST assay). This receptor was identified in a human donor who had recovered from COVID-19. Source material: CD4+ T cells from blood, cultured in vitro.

The CDR3 is CAWSLGTGGEIYGYTF. The CDR3 DNA follows: TGTGCCTGGAGTTTAGGGACAGGGGGCGAAATCTATGGCTACACCTTC. The J gene is TRBJ1-2, the V gene TRBV30; 12 bases agree with TRBD1. The CDR3 totals 16 residues. The germline V gene encodes CDR1 GTSNPN and CDR2 SVGIG (reference sequence). V gave up 2 bases and J gave up 4 bases; unmatched junction bases: 8.